This T cell receptor (beta chain) was captured in a study of Tregs in tolerant kidney transplant recipients. Profiled with immunoSEQ multiplex PCR; TCRdb holds only in-frame clones, not every one. The table shows roughly 10,000 clones, with around nine tenths occurring only once. In the case of this clone: As yet, its antigen is unknown.

This CDR3 comprises 14 residues. Germline V gene sequence: CDR1 MNHEY, CDR2 SMNVEV (reference sequence). V was trimmed by 6 bases and J by 4 bases, leaving 12 bases between them. This TCR came from a human patient who received a combined kidney and bone marrow transplant. The chain links TRBV27 to TRBJ2-2; D may be TRBD1 (6 bases). Sequencing was performed on Tregs from blood cultured with allogeneic cells, taken before the transplant. The CDR3 nucleotides read TGTGCCAGCAGGCCGGGACACCTCACCGGGGAGCTGTTTTTT. This sequence encodes CASRPGHLTGELFF.